A selection of T cell receptor beta chains follows, all from one sample in a study of identifying expanded T cells in peripheral blood. The table came from immunoSEQ multiplex PCR; TCRdb's copy has only in-frame clones and leaves some out. Altogether tens of thousands of clones are present, approximately 88% being singletons, with the ten largest covering less than 6%. The sequenced material came from blood. The receptors were gathered from a person between 18 and 70 years old in good health. Both conserved end residues are part of each CDR3.

CDR3 length	V gene	J gene	CDR3 protein
14	TRBV19	TRBJ2-7	CASSNWDSRYEQYF
12	TRBV7-2	TRBJ2-7	CASSLGKGEQYF
15	TRBV7-2	TRBJ1-1	CASSSQRGGDTEAFF
20	TRBV5-4	TRBJ2-6	CASSPTPTGRKSSGANVLTF
17	TRBV7-2	TRBJ1-4	CASSQNSGQGNNEKLFF
15	TRBV9	TRBJ2-5	CASSVGPSGGETQYF
15	TRBV2	TRBJ2-3	CASSTQTAYTDTQYF
13	TRBV7-9	TRBJ1-2	CASSDGQGGGYTF
14	TRBV5-1	TRBJ1-2	CASSLDHVEGRNTF
15	TRBV18	TRBJ2-7	CASSLLAGSSYEQYF
14	TRBV30	TRBJ1-5	CAWSPGSLNQPQHF
15	TRBV10-3	TRBJ2-1	CAISEGLETYNEQFF
15	TRBV15	TRBJ1-3	CATSRFGDSGNTIYF
19	TRBV10-3	TRBJ2-5	CAISESGTSGRESQETQYF
16	TRBV15	TRBJ1-5	CATSAQHSYSNQPQHF
15	TRBV5-4	TRBJ1-2	CASSLPGGGDYGYTF
14	TRBV4-1	TRBJ2-7	CASSPGDRFYEQYF
14	TRBV6-6	TRBJ1-5	CASSYSGASQPQHF
13	TRBV29-1	TRBJ1-2	CSEGDSTNYGYTF
16	TRBV7-6	TRBJ1-2	CASSLGGGQSNYGYTF
13	TRBV15	TRBJ2-5	CATSRERGVTQYF
15	TRBV11-1	TRBJ1-3	CASSLGGNSGNTIYF
19	TRBV15	TRBJ1-5	CATSSLAGTRRWSNQPQHF
15	TRBV7-2	TRBJ1-2	CASSLVADEDYGYTF
16	TRBV4-1	TRBJ1-6	CASSPFPQGDNSPLHF
15	TRBV19	TRBJ1-1	CASSMSQGMNTEAFF
12	TRBV5-1	TRBJ2-1	CASSFHKGEQFF
13	TRBV7-9	TRBJ1-3	CASSLDRGDTIYF
14	TRBV19	TRBJ2-2	CASILGAGTGELFF
16	TRBV5-4	TRBJ2-5	CASSPPMGSGGETQYF
13	TRBV13	TRBJ2-1	CASSPVLVNEQFF
15	TRBV5-1	TRBJ2-3	CASTRLQWGTDTQYF
16	TRBV2	TRBJ2-1	CASLPETSGSYNEQFF
10	TRBV20-1	TRBJ2-7	CSAADYEQYF
19	TRBV27	TRBJ1-3	CASSRGIRTSSFSGNTIYF
14	TRBV19	TRBJ1-1	CASSLGLSATEAFF
15	TRBV6-5	TRBJ1-5	CASSYSSGGSQPQHF
15	TRBV6-4	TRBJ1-2	CASSESPGGFYGYTF
18	TRBV19	TRBJ1-6	CASSIDNRGQVKNSPLHF
18	TRBV5-1	TRBJ2-2	CASSPGTSGRANTGELFF
14	TRBV29-1	TRBJ1-2	CSVGSGVGHYGYTF
13	TRBV5-3	TRBJ1-1	CARNERPDTEAFF
15	TRBV4-1	TRBJ2-7	CASSQEIGRGYEQYF
12	TRBV29-1	TRBJ1-1	CSVVGQNTEAFF
14	TRBV7-9	TRBJ1-2	CASSRDQGNYGYTF